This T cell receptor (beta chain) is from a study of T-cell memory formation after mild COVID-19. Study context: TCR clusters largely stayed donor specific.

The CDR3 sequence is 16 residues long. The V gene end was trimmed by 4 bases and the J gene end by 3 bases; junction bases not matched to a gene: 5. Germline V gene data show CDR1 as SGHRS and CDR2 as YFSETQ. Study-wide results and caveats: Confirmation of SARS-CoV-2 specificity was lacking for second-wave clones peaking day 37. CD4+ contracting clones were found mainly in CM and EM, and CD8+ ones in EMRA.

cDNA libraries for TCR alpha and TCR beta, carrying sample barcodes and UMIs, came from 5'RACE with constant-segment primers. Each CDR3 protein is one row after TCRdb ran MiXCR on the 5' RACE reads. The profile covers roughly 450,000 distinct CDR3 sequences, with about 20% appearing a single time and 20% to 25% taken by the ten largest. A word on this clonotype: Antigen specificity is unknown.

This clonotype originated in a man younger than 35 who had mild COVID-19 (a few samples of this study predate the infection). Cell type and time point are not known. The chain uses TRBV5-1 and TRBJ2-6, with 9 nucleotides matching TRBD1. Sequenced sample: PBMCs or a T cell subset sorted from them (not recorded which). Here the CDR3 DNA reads TGCGCCAGCAGCCTGGACAGGGGTGGTGGGGCCAACGTCCTGACTTTC. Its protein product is CASSLDRGGGANVLTF. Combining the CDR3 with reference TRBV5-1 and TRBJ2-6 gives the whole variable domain KAGVTQTPRYLIKTRGQQVTLSCSPISGHRSVSWYQQTPGQGLQFLFEYFSETQRNKGNFPGRFSGRQFSNSRSEMNVSTLELGDSALYLCASSLDRGGGANVLTFGAGSRLTVL.